This TCR beta chain was retrieved from a study of shared clonotypes between healthy human individuals. Sequenced by immunoSEQ multiplex PCR; TCRdb stores in-frame clones only, minus some. The sample lists around 2.5 million clones, 93% occurring once. Germline-derived CDR1 and CDR2 are KGHSH and LQKENI. Trimming pared 3 bases from V and 3 bases from J, leaving 15 bases between. The CDR3 extends over 15 amino acids. Sequencing was done on a sample of naive CD4+ T cells from PBMCs. The subset is: CD45RA+ positively selected. The clonotype was recovered from a young man in good health. Some clones in this sample may be carry-over from other donors' samples. This chain connects TRBV18 to TRBJ2-7; D is perhaps TRBD1 (5 bases). CDR3 DNA: TGTGCCAGCTCACCCGCTGGGGCGCTGAGCTACGAGCAGTACTTC. Amino acid sequence: CASSPAGALSYEQYF.